One and the same sample provided the 3 T cell receptor beta chains below, sequenced in a study of circulating and synovial CD4+ cells in juvenile arthritis. Only in-frame clones appear in the TCRdb table, and some are missing; sequencing was by immunoSEQ multiplex PCR. The data hold tens of thousands of clones, with 90% to 95% observed a single time. The source material was CD4+ T cells from blood. These receptors were obtained from a human donor with juvenile idiopathic arthritis.

This chain connects TRBV6-5 to TRBJ2-7; TRBD2 agrees at 7 bases. V lost 0 bases to trimming and J lost 4 bases; unmatched junction nucleotides: 6. Looked up from germline, CDR1 is MNHEY and CDR2 is SVGAGI. The CDR3 sequence is 15 residues long. CDR3 amino acids: CASSYSGGNRYEQYF. CDR3 in DNA: TGTGCCAGCAGTTACTCGGGGGGGAATCGGTACGAGCAGTACTTC.

This clone has a single count. This sequence joins TRBV29-1 and TRBJ1-1; TRBD1 might be the D (5 bases). V was shortened by 3 bases and J by 0 bases, with 11 bases between the two germline ends. CDR1 and CDR2 (germline): SQVTM, ANQGSEA. The CDR3 has 14 residues. The CDR3 DNA reads TGCAGCGTTGACAGGGCAACAATGAACACTGAAGCTTTCTTT. Translating it yields CSVDRATMNTEAFF.

This clone was counted once. The V and J genes are TRBV23-1 and TRBJ1-6; no clear D. TRBV23-1 falls under the ORF class, with uncertain function. V was clipped by 4 bases and J by 11 bases, with 3 bases between them. This CDR3 comprises 10 residues. In DNA, the CDR3 is TGCGCCAGCAGTCTTACACCCCTCCACTTT. Translated, it gives CASSLTPLHF.